This T cell receptor beta chain was obtained from a study of early T cells in non-severe SARS-CoV-2 infection. CDR3 length: 18 residues. Trimming left V 4 bases short and J 0 bases short, with 16 bases between. Germline values: CDR1 LNHDA, CDR2 SQIVND (reference sequence). This clonotype occurred many times. Each CDR3 protein is one row after TCRdb ran MiXCR on the 5' RACE reads. Among nearly 110,000 distinct CDR3 sequences listed, roughly 11% were seen once. The chain couples TRBV19 to TRBJ2-6, with D possibly being TRBD1 (5 bases). This sequence originates from an adult who was a healthcare worker with PCR-confirmed SARS-CoV-2 infection or an uninfected control (not recorded which). Sequences were obtained from whole blood. Written as DNA, the CDR3 is TGTGCCAGTAGTACTTACGGTCACAGGAACTCTGGGGCCAACGTCCTGACTTTC. Its protein is CASSTYGHRNSGANVLTF.